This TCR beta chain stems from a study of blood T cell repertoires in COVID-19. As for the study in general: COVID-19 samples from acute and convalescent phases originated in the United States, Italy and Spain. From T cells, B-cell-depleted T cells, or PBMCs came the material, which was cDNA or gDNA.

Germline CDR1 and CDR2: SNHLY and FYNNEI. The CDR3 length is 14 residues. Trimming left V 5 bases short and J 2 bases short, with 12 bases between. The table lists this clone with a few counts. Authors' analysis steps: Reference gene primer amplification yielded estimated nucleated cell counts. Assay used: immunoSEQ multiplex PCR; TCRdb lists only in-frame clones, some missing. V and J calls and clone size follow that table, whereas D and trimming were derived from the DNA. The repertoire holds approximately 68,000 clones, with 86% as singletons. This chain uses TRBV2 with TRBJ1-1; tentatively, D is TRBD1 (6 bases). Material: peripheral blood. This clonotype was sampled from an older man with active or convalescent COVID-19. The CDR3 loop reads CASSPDRFNTEAFF. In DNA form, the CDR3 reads TGTGCCAGCAGTCCGGACAGATTTAACACTGAAGCTTTCTTT.